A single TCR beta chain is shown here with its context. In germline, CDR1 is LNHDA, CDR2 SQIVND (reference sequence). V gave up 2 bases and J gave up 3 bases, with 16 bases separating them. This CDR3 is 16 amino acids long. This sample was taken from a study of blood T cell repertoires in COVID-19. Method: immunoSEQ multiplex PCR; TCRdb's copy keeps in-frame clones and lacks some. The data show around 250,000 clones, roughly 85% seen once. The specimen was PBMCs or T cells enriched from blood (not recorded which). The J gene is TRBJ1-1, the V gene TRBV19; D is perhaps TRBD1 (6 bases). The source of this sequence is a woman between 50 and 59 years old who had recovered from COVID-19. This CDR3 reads CASSIRAGDPYTEAFF. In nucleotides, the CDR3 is TGTGCCAGTAGTATAAGAGCAGGGGATCCTTACACTGAAGCTTTCTTT.